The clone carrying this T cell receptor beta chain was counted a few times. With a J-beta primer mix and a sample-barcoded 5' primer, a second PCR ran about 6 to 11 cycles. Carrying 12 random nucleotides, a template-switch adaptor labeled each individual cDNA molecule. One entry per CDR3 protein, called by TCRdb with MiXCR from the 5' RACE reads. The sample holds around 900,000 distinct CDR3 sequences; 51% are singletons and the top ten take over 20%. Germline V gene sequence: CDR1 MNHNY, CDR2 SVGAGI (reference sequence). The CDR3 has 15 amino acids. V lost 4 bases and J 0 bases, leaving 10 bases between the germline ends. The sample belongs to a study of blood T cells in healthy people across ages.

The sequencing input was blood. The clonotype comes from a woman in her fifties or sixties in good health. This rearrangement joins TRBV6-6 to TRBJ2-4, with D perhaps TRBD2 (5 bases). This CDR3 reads CASSLDGKAKNIQYF. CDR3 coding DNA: TGTGCCAGCAGTTTGGACGGGAAAGCCAAAAACATTCAGTACTTC.